This is a list of T cell receptor beta chains from one sample in a study of blood T cells in healthy people across ages. TCRdb re-called the 5' RACE reads through MiXCR, storing one row per CDR3 protein. The repertoire has fewer than 2 million distinct CDR3 sequences, about two fifths of them found once; the top ten carry roughly 23%. Sequencing was done on a sample of blood. The receptors come from a human donor in good health. The CDR3 runs from the conserved cysteine through the conserved F or W. A D gene is named only where the DNA matches it firmly. Size tells how often a clone was seen (once, few, many) or the class of an expanded clone, and some rows leave it out.

V gene: TRBV6-5
clone size: .
J gene: TRBJ2-2
D gene: .
CDR3 DNA: TGTGCCCCGGAGGCAGGGGAGCTGTTTTTT
CDR3 protein: CAPEAGELFF

V gene: TRBV5-1
clone size: few
J gene: TRBJ2-1
D gene: TRBD1
CDR3 DNA: TGCGCCAGCAGCCCCGCCCAGACAGGGGGAGGCAATGAGCAGTTCTTC
CDR3 protein: CASSPAQTGGGNEQFF

V gene: TRBV4-2
clone size: few
J gene: TRBJ1-2
D gene: TRBD1
CDR3 DNA: TGTGCCAGCAGCCAGGGACAGGGACTTTCTCCTAACTATGGCTACACCTTC
CDR3 protein: CASSQGQGLSPNYGYTF

V gene: TRBV7-2
clone size: once
J gene: TRBJ2-3
D gene: .
CDR3 DNA: TGTGTCAGCAGCCGGCCTAGCACAGATACGCAGTATTTT
CDR3 protein: CVSSRPSTDTQYF

V gene: TRBV6-5
clone size: few
J gene: TRBJ2-5
D gene: TRBD1
CDR3 DNA: TGTGCCACCGAGCGCCGGGACAGGGTACGGGAGCAGTACTTC
CDR3 protein: CATERRDRVREQYF

V gene: TRBV27
clone size: .
J gene: TRBJ2-5
D gene: .
CDR3 DNA: TGTGCCAGCAGTTCGGGAAGGGAACAAGAGACCCAGTACTTC
CDR3 protein: CASSSGREQETQYF

V gene: TRBV12-3/TRBV12-4
clone size: many
J gene: TRBJ2-6
D gene: .
CDR3 DNA: TGTGCCAGCAGTTTAACAGGGCTTGGAGCCAACGTCCTGACTTTC
CDR3 protein: CASSLTGLGANVLTF

V gene: TRBV6-2/TRBV6-3
clone size: .
J gene: TRBJ2-7
D gene: TRBD1
CDR3 DNA: TGTGCCAGCAGTTCCGCGCCCGGGACAGGGGGCTTCGACGAGCAGTACTTC
CDR3 protein: CASSSAPGTGGFDEQYF

V gene: TRBV28
clone size: .
J gene: TRBJ2-7
D gene: .
CDR3 DNA: TGTGCCAGCATAGGGGCTTCCTCCTACGAGCAGTACTTC
CDR3 protein: CASIGASSYEQYF

V gene: TRBV2
clone size: .
J gene: TRBJ2-7
D gene: TRBD1
CDR3 DNA: TGTGCCAGCAGTCTAGGGGGCCAGGGTTACCACGAGCAGTACTTC
CDR3 protein: CASSLGGQGYHEQYF

V gene: TRBV6-2/TRBV6-3
clone size: .
J gene: TRBJ2-1
D gene: TRBD2
CDR3 DNA: TGTGCCAGCAGCAGGGACTACAAAATATACAATGAGCAGTTCTTC
CDR3 protein: CASSRDYKIYNEQFF

V gene: TRBV9
clone size: .
J gene: TRBJ1-4
D gene: TRBD1
CDR3 DNA: TGTGCCAGCAGCGTTGGGACAGTTGGGGGAAAACTGTTTTTT
CDR3 protein: CASSVGTVGGKLFF

V gene: TRBV20-1
clone size: .
J gene: TRBJ2-7
D gene: .
CDR3 DNA: TGCAGTGCCATCTTCGGATCGCCAGACGAGCAGTACTTC
CDR3 protein: CSAIFGSPDEQYF

V gene: TRBV28
clone size: .
J gene: TRBJ2-5
D gene: .
CDR3 DNA: TGTGCCAGCAGTTTGAATTCCGGACGGGAGCAGTACTTC
CDR3 protein: CASSLNSGREQYF

V gene: TRBV6-2/TRBV6-3
clone size: few
J gene: TRBJ2-1
D gene: .
CDR3 DNA: TGTGCCAGCGGCCAGGGGAGGGGTGAGCAGTTCTTC
CDR3 protein: CASGQGRGEQFF

V gene: TRBV20-1
clone size: .
J gene: TRBJ1-1
D gene: TRBD1
CDR3 DNA: TGCAGTACCGCAGCAGGGGGCACTGAAGCTTTCTTT
CDR3 protein: CSTAAGGTEAFF

V gene: TRBV7-3
clone size: many
J gene: TRBJ2-7
D gene: .
CDR3 DNA: TGTGCCAGCAGCCTCGGTGAGGCCTACGAGCAGTACTTC
CDR3 protein: CASSLGEAYEQYF

V gene: TRBV20-1
clone size: .
J gene: TRBJ1-5
D gene: .
CDR3 DNA: TGCAGTGCTAGAGGTCAGGGAGGGGGCAATCAGCCCCAGCATTTT
CDR3 protein: CSARGQGGGNQPQHF

V gene: TRBV7-2
clone size: .
J gene: TRBJ2-5
D gene: .
CDR3 DNA: TGTGCCAGCAGCTTTTATCGACAGGTACAAGAGACCCAGTACTTC
CDR3 protein: CASSFYRQVQETQYF

V gene: TRBV4-3
clone size: .
J gene: TRBJ2-4
D gene: TRBD2
CDR3 DNA: TGCGCCAGCAGCCAAGGGGAGGGGTTAGCCAAAAACATTCAGTACTTC
CDR3 protein: CASSQGEGLAKNIQYF

V gene: TRBV7-2
clone size: few
J gene: TRBJ2-1
D gene: .
CDR3 DNA: TGTGCCAGCAGCTTAGAACGGGGTGGGGTGCAGTTCTTC
CDR3 protein: CASSLERGGVQFF

V gene: TRBV5-5
clone size: .
J gene: TRBJ1-2
D gene: .
CDR3 DNA: TGTGCCAGCACCTCCCCTCGGGGGGCAGGTTATGGCTACACCTTC
CDR3 protein: CASTSPRGAGYGYTF

V gene: TRBV28
clone size: .
J gene: TRBJ1-5
D gene: .
CDR3 DNA: TGTGCCAGCAGTTTTACCATCCGGGGGGGCGAAAGGTCCCAGCATTTT
CDR3 protein: CASSFTIRGGERSQHF

V gene: TRBV20-1
clone size: many
J gene: TRBJ2-4
D gene: .
CDR3 DNA: TGCAGTGCTAACAGACAGATAGCCAAAAACATTCAGTACTTC
CDR3 protein: CSANRQIAKNIQYF

V gene: TRBV6-5
clone size: .
J gene: TRBJ2-7
D gene: .
CDR3 DNA: TGTGCCAGCAGCCTTGGAGGGGGGTGGTCTAATGAGCAGTACTTC
CDR3 protein: CASSLGGGWSNEQYF

V gene: TRBV20-1
clone size: .
J gene: TRBJ2-5
D gene: .
CDR3 DNA: TGCAGTGCTAGAGCCCGGATCCCGGGACACCAAGAGACCCAGTACTTC
CDR3 protein: CSARARIPGHQETQYF

V gene: TRBV6-1
clone size: many
J gene: TRBJ2-1
D gene: TRBD2
CDR3 DNA: TGTGCCAGCAGTGGACTAGCGGGGGGGCAGAATGAGCAGTTCTTC
CDR3 protein: CASSGLAGGQNEQFF

V gene: TRBV7-2
clone size: few
J gene: TRBJ1-6
D gene: .
CDR3 DNA: TGTGCCAGCAGCTTAAGAGGGGGGGGGAATTCACCCCTCCACTTT
CDR3 protein: CASSLRGGGNSPLHF

V gene: TRBV7-2
clone size: .
J gene: TRBJ2-3
D gene: TRBD1
CDR3 DNA: TGTGCCAGCAGCTTAACTCGGACAGGGACAGATACGCAGTATTTT
CDR3 protein: CASSLTRTGTDTQYF

V gene: TRBV7-9
clone size: .
J gene: TRBJ2-3
D gene: TRBD1
CDR3 DNA: TGTGCCAGCAGCAAAGGGACAGGGGGAGTGAAAACAGATACGCAGTATTTT
CDR3 protein: CASSKGTGGVKTDTQYF

V gene: TRBV6-2/TRBV6-3
clone size: few
J gene: TRBJ1-2
D gene: TRBD1
CDR3 DNA: TGTGCCAGCACTAACCAGCCGGGCCAGGGGGATGGCTACACCTTC
CDR3 protein: CASTNQPGQGDGYTF

V gene: TRBV27
clone size: few
J gene: TRBJ2-1
D gene: .
CDR3 DNA: TGTGCCAGCACTTCTCAACAGCATCTCTCCTACAATGAGCAGTTCTTC
CDR3 protein: CASTSQQHLSYNEQFF

V gene: TRBV12-3/TRBV12-4
clone size: few
J gene: TRBJ1-2
D gene: TRBD1
CDR3 DNA: TGTGCCAGCAGTCGACAGGGCGGAGTATATGGCTACACCTTC
CDR3 protein: CASSRQGGVYGYTF

V gene: TRBV20-1
clone size: few
J gene: TRBJ1-1
D gene: .
CDR3 DNA: TGCAGTGCTCTACACCAGAACACTGAAGCTTTCTTT
CDR3 protein: CSALHQNTEAFF

V gene: TRBV10-3
clone size: .
J gene: TRBJ2-5
D gene: .
CDR3 DNA: TGTGCCATCAGTGGGGCGGGGGCGAGAGAGACCCAGTACTTC
CDR3 protein: CAISGAGARETQYF

V gene: TRBV6-6
clone size: few
J gene: TRBJ2-3
D gene: TRBD2
CDR3 DNA: TGTGCCAGCAGCGACGGACTAGCGGGGGGTTTCGCAGATACGCAGTATTTT
CDR3 protein: CASSDGLAGGFADTQYF

V gene: TRBV4-3
clone size: few
J gene: TRBJ1-4
D gene: .
CDR3 DNA: TGCGCCAGCAGCCCCTCGCCCGGACCAGCGACGGAGGGGGAAAAACTGTTTTTT
CDR3 protein: CASSPSPGPATEGEKLFF

V gene: TRBV20-1
clone size: .
J gene: TRBJ2-2
D gene: .
CDR3 DNA: TGCAGTGCTAGAGAAGGCGGGGTCACCGGGGAGCTGTTTTTT
CDR3 protein: CSAREGGVTGELFF

V gene: TRBV4-3
clone size: .
J gene: TRBJ1-1
D gene: .
CDR3 DNA: TGCGCCAGCAGCCAAGATGACGACACTGAAGCTTTCTTT
CDR3 protein: CASSQDDDTEAFF

V gene: TRBV4-3
clone size: .
J gene: TRBJ1-2
D gene: TRBD1
CDR3 DNA: TGCGCCAGCAGCCAAGAGAGGGGGCACTACTATGGCTACACCTTC
CDR3 protein: CASSQERGHYYGYTF

V gene: TRBV12-3/TRBV12-4
clone size: .
J gene: TRBJ2-6
D gene: TRBD1
CDR3 DNA: TGTGCCAGCAGTTCCTCCGACAGGGCTGGGGCCAACGTCCTGACTTTC
CDR3 protein: CASSSSDRAGANVLTF

V gene: TRBV12-3/TRBV12-4
clone size: few
J gene: TRBJ1-4
D gene: .
CDR3 DNA: TGTGCCAGCAGTTTTCCTGGGGCCCTTGAAAAACTGTTTTTT
CDR3 protein: CASSFPGALEKLFF

V gene: TRBV20-1
clone size: few
J gene: TRBJ1-1
D gene: TRBD1
CDR3 DNA: TGCAGTGTACCGGGACAGGGGGTCACTGAAGCTTTCTTT
CDR3 protein: CSVPGQGVTEAFF

V gene: TRBV7-2
clone size: few
J gene: TRBJ2-5
D gene: TRBD2
CDR3 DNA: TGTGCCAGCAGCTTAGCGGCCCTAGCGGGGGGACAAGAGACCCAGTACTTC
CDR3 protein: CASSLAALAGGQETQYF

V gene: TRBV5-1
clone size: .
J gene: TRBJ2-7
D gene: .
CDR3 DNA: TGCGCCAGCAGTCGATTAGGAGGGGGGGCAGTTCTGCCGGAGCAGTACTTC
CDR3 protein: CASSRLGGGAVLPEQYF

V gene: TRBV7-9
clone size: .
J gene: TRBJ2-1
D gene: .
CDR3 DNA: TGTGCCAGCAGCTTAGTCATCGGGGAATACAATGAGCAGTTCTTC
CDR3 protein: CASSLVIGEYNEQFF

V gene: TRBV7-2
clone size: .
J gene: TRBJ1-2
D gene: .
CDR3 DNA: TGTGCCAGCAGCCTATCCTCCCTAGGGTATGGCTACACCTTC
CDR3 protein: CASSLSSLGYGYTF

V gene: TRBV5-1
clone size: .
J gene: TRBJ1-1
D gene: .
CDR3 DNA: TGCGCCAGCAGCTTGGCTGGGGACACCGAACCTTTCTTT
CDR3 protein: CASSLAGDTEPFF

V gene: TRBV5-1
clone size: .
J gene: TRBJ1-1
D gene: .
CDR3 DNA: TGCGCCAGCAGCCGAGGGTACGAGGGAAGAAACACTGAAGCTTTCTTT
CDR3 protein: CASSRGYEGRNTEAFF

V gene: TRBV20-1
clone size: .
J gene: TRBJ2-3
D gene: TRBD1
CDR3 DNA: TGCAGTGCTAGAGATGGACCGGGACAGGGGTGGCGCACAGATACGCAGTATTTT
CDR3 protein: CSARDGPGQGWRTDTQYF

V gene: TRBV29-1
clone size: .
J gene: TRBJ2-1
D gene: TRBD2
CDR3 DNA: TGCAGCGTTGAAGGAAAACTAGCGGGAAACTCCTACAATGAGCAGTTCTTC
CDR3 protein: CSVEGKLAGNSYNEQFF

V gene: TRBV12-3/TRBV12-4
clone size: .
J gene: TRBJ2-7
D gene: .
CDR3 DNA: TGTGCCAGCAGGAAGGGCTACGGCGCGGCCTACGAGCAGTACTTC
CDR3 protein: CASRKGYGAAYEQYF

V gene: TRBV29-1
clone size: .
J gene: TRBJ1-5
D gene: .
CDR3 DNA: TGCAGCGTTGACAGGGCAGGGCGTCAGCCCCAGCATTTT
CDR3 protein: CSVDRAGRQPQHF

V gene: TRBV28
clone size: few
J gene: TRBJ1-2
D gene: .
CDR3 DNA: TGTGCCAGCAGTTCCCCCCGGAGTTATACCTATGGCTACACCTTC
CDR3 protein: CASSSPRSYTYGYTF

V gene: TRBV12-3/TRBV12-4
clone size: .
J gene: TRBJ2-6
D gene: .
CDR3 DNA: TGTGCCTGCACCGACAGATACCACTCTGGGGCCAACGTCCTGACTTTC
CDR3 protein: CACTDRYHSGANVLTF

V gene: TRBV6-1
clone size: few
J gene: TRBJ2-5
D gene: .
CDR3 DNA: TGTGCCAGCAGTGAATCAGGCTTAGAGACCCAGTACTTC
CDR3 protein: CASSESGLETQYF

V gene: TRBV10-3
clone size: .
J gene: TRBJ1-6
D gene: .
CDR3 DNA: TGTGCCGCTAGACAGGATAATTCACCCCTCCACTTT
CDR3 protein: CAARQDNSPLHF